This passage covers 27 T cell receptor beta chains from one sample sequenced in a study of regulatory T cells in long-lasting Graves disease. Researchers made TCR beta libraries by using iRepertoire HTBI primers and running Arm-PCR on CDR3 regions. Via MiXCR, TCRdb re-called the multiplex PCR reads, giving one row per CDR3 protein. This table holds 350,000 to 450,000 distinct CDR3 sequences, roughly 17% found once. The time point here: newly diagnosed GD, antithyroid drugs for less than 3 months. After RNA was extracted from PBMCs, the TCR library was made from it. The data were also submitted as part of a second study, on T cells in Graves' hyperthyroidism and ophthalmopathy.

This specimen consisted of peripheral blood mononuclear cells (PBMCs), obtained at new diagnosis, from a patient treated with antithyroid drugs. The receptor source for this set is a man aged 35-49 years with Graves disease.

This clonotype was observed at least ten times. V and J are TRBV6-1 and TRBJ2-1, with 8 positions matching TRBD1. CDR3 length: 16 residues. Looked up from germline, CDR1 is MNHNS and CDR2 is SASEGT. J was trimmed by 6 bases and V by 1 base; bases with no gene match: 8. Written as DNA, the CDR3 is TGTGCCAGCAGTGAAGGGTTGGGGACAGGCCTCAATGAGCAGTTCTTC. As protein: CASSEGLGTGLNEQFF.

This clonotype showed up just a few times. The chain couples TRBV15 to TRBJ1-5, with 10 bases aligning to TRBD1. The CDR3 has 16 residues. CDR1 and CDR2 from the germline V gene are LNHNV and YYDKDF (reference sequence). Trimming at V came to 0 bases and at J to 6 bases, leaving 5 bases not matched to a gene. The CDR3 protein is CATSRDRTGGAQPQHF. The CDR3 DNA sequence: TGTGCCACCAGCAGAGATCGGACAGGGGGGGCTCAGCCCCAGCATTTT.

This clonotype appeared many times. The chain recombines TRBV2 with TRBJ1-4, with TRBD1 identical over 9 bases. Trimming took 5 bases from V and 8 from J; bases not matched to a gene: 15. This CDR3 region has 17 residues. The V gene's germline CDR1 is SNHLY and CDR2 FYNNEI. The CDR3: CASSLIRWGTGHEKLFF. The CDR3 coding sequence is TGTGCCAGCAGTCTAATCCGTTGGGGGACAGGGCACGAAAAACTGTTTTTT.

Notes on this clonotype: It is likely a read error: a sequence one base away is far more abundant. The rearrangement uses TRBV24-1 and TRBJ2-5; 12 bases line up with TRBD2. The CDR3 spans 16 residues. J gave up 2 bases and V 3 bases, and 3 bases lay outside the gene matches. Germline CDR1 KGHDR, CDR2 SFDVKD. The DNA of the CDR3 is TGTGCCACCAGTGATCTAGCGGGGGGGCCACAAGAGACCCAGTACTTC. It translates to CATSDLAGGPQETQYF.

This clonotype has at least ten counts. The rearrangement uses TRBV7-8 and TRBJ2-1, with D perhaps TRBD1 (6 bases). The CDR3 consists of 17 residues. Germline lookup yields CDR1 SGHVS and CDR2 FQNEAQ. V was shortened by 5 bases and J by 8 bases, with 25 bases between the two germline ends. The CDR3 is CASSARRQEVVRDEQFF. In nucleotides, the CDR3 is TGTGCCAGCAGCGCAAGACGACAGGAGGTTGTTAGGGATGAGCAGTTCTTC. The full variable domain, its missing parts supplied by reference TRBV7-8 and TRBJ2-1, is GAGVSQSPRYKVAKRGQDVALRCDPISGHVSLFWYQQALGQGPEFLTYFQNEAQLDKSGLPSDRFFAERPEGSVSTLKIQRTQQEDSAVYLCASSARRQEVVRDEQFFGPGTRLTVL.

The CDR3 reads CSARVGNPDRAYEQYF. As DNA, the CDR3 is TGCAGTGCTAGAGTGGGGAACCCAGACAGGGCCTACGAGCAGTACTTC. The V call is TRBV20-1, the J call TRBJ2-7; 7 bases are a match to TRBD1. Germline CDR1 DFQATT, CDR2 SNEGSKA (reference sequence). The CDR3 consists of 16 residues. With 1 base clipped from V and 2 bases from J, the junction kept 11 bases outside the gene matches.

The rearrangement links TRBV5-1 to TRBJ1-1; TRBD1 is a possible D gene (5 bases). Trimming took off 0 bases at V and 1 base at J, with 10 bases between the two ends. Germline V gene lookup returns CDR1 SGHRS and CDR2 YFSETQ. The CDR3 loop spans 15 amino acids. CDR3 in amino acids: CASSLGDLGNTEAFF. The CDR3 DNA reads TGCGCCAGCAGCTTGGGGGACCTTGGGAACACTGAAGCTTTCTTT.

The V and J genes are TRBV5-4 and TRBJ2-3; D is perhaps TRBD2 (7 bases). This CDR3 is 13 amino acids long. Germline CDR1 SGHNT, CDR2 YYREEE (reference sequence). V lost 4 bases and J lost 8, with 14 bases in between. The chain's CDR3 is CASSGRGAGTQYF. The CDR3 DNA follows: TGTGCCAGCAGCGGACGGGGGGCGGGTACGCAGTATTTT.

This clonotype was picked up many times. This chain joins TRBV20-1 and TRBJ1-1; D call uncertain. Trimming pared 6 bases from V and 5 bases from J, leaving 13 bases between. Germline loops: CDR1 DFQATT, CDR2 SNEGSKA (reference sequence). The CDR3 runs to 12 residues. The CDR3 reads CSAKEWGTEAFF. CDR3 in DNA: TGCAGTGCGAAGGAGTGGGGAACTGAAGCTTTCTTT.

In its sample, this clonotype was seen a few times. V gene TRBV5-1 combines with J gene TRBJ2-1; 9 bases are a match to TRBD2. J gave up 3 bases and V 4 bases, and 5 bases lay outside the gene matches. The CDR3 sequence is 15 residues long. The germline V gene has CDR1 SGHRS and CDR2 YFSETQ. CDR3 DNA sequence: TGCGCCAGCAGCGCGATAGCGGGGGTCTACAATGAGCAGTTCTTC. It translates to CASSAIAGVYNEQFF.

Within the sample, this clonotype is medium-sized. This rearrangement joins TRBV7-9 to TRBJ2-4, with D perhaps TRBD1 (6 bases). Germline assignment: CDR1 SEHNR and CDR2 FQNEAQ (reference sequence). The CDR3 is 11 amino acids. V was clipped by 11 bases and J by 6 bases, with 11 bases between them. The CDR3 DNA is TGTGCCGCCGGACAGTCAAACATTCAGTACTTC. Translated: CAAGQSNIQYF. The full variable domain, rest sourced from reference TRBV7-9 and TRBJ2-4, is DTGVSQNPRHKITKRGQNVTFRCDPISEHNRLYWYRQTLGQGPEFLTYFQNEAQLEKSRLLSDRFSAERPKGSFSTLEIQRTEQGDSAMYLCAAGQSNIQYFGAGTRLSVL.

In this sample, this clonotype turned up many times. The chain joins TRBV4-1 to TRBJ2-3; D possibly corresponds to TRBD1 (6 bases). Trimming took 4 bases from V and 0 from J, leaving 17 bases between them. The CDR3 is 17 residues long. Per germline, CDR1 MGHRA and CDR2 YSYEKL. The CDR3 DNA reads TGCGCCAGCAGCCGACAACCGAGGACAGAAAGCACAGATACGCAGTATTTT. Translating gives CASSRQPRTESTDTQYF.

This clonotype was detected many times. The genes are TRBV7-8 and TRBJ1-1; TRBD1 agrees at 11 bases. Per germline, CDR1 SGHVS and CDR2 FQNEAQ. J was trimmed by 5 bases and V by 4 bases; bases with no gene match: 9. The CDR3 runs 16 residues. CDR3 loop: CASSSGGQGAGTEAFF. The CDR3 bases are TGTGCCAGCAGCTCCGGCGGACAGGGGGCTGGGACTGAAGCTTTCTTT.

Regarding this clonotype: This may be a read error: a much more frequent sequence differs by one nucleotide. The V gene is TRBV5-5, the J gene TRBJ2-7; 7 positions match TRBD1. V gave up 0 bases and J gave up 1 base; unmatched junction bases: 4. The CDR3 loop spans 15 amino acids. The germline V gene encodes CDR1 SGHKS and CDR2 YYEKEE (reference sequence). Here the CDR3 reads CASSLETGLSYEQYF. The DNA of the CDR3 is TGTGCCAGCAGCTTGGAGACAGGGCTTTCCTACGAGCAGTACTTC.

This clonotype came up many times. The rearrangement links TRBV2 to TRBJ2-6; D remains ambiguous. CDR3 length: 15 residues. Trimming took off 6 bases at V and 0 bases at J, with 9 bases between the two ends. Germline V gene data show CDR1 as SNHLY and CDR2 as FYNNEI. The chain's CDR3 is CASRARTSGANVLTF. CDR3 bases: TGTGCCAGCAGGGCCCGGACCTCTGGGGCCAACGTCCTGACTTTC.

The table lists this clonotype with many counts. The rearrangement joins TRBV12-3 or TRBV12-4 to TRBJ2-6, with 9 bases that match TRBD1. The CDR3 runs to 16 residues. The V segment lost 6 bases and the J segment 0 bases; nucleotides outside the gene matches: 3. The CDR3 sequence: CASRRDRVSGANVLTF. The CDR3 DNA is TGTGCCAGCAGAAGGGACAGGGTCTCTGGGGCCAACGTCCTGACTTTC.

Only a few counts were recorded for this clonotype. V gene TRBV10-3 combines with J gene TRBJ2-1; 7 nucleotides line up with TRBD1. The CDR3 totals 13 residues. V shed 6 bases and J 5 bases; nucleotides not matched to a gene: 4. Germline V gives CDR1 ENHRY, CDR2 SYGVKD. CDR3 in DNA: TGTGCCATCAGGGGGACAGAGAACAATGAGCAGTTCTTC. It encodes CAIRGTENNEQFF.

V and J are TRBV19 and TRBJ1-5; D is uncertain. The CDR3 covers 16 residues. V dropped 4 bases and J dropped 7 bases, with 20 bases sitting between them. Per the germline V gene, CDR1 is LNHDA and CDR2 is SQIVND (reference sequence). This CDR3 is CASSRATDGMGQPQHF. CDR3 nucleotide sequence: TGTGCCAGTAGTAGGGCTACGGACGGCATGGGGCAGCCCCAGCATTTT.

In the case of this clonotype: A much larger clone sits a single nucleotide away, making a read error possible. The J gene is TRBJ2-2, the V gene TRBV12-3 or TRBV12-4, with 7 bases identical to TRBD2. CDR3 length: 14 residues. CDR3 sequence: CASSLEGTSGELLF. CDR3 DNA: TGTGCCAGCAGTTTAGAGGGAACAAGCGGGGAGCTGCTTTTT.

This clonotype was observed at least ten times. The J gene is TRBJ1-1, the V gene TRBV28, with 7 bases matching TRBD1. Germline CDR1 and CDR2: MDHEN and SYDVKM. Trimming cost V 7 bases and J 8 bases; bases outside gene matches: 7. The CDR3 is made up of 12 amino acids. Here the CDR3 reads CASNSRDSEAFF. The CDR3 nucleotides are TGTGCCAGCAACAGCCGGGACAGCGAAGCTTTCTTT. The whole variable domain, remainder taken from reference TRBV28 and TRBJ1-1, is DVKVTQSSRYLVKRTGEKVFLECVQDMDHENMFWYRQDPGLGLRLIYFSYDVKMKEKGDIPEGYSVSREKKERFSLILESASTNQTSMYLCASNSRDSEAFFGQGTRLTVV.

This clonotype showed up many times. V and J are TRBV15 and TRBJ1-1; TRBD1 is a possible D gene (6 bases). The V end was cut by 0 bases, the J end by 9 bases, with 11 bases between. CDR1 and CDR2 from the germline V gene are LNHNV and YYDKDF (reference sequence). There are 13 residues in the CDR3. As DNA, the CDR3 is TGTGCCACCAGCAGAGATTACAGGGCGAAAGCTTTCTTT. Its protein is CATSRDYRAKAFF.

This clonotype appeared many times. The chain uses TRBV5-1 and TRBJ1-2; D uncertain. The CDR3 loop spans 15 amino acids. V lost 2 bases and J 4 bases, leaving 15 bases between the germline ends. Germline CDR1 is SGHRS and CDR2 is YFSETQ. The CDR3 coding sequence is TGCGCCAGCAGCTTTTTGGGTCAGCTTTTCTATGGCTACACCTTC. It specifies CASSFLGQLFYGYTF.

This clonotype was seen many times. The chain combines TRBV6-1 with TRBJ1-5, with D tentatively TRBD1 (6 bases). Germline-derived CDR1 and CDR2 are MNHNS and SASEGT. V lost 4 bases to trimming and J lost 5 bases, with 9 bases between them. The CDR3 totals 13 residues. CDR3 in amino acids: CASSGQEYQPQHF. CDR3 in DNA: TGTGCCAGCAGTGGACAGGAGTATCAGCCCCAGCATTTT.

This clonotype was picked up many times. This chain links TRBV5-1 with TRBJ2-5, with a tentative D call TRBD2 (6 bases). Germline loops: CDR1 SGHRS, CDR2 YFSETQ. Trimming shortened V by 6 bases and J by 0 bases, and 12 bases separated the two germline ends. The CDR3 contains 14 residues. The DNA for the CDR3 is TGCGCCAGCACAAACGGAGGGTACCAAGAGACCCAGTACTTC. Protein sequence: CASTNGGYQETQYF.

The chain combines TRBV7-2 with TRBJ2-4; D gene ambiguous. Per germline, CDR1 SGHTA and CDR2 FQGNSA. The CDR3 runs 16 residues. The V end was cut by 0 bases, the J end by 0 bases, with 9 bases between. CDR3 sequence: CASSLAADGAKNIQYF. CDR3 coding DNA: TGTGCCAGCAGCTTAGCGGCGGACGGAGCCAAAAACATTCAGTACTTC.

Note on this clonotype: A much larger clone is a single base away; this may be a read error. The CDR3 bases are TGTGCCAGCAGCTTGGTCGCACAGACTTACACTGAAGCTTCCTTT. It yields the protein CASSLVAQTYTEASF. The J gene is TRBJ1-1, the V gene TRBV9; no definite D call. Per the germline V gene, CDR1 is SGDLS and CDR2 is YYNGEE. The CDR3 covers 15 residues.

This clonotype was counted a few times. In nucleotides, the CDR3 is TGCAGTGCTAGAGCCTACTACGTTGCCACAGATACGCAGTATTTT. Its translation is CSARAYYVATDTQYF. The chain has TRBV20-1 and TRBJ2-3; no reliable D call. This CDR3 region has 15 residues. The germline CDR1 and CDR2 sequences are DFQATT and SNEGSKA (reference sequence). Trimming took off 1 base at V and 2 bases at J, with 13 bases between the two ends.